This T cell receptor beta chain is drawn from a study of blood T cell repertoires in COVID-19. About the research overall: Collection of acute and convalescent COVID-19 samples took place in the United States, Italy and Spain. T cells, B-cell-depleted T cells, or PBMCs supplied cDNA or gDNA.

Authors' processing steps: Estimation of nucleated cell counts was performed using reference gene primer amplification. The assay was immunoSEQ multiplex PCR, and TCRdb's table has in-frame clones only and misses some. Clonal size and the V and J genes are those of that table, whereas D and trimming came from the DNA. The sample has more than 150,000 clones; around 89% are singletons. Trimming cost V 5 bases and J 8 bases, with 18 bases left between them. The CDR3 is 15 residues long. Germline CDR1 reads SGHTA; CDR2 reads FQGNSA. This receptor was identified in a man aged 60 to 75 with acute or convalescent COVID-19. The V call is TRBV7-2, the J call TRBJ1-4, with D tentatively TRBD1 (5 bases). Sequencing used peripheral blood. Here the CDR3 reads CASSPRTLRSEKLFF. CDR3 sequence (DNA): TGTGCCAGCAGCCCCAGGACACTACGAAGCGAAAAACTGTTTTTT.